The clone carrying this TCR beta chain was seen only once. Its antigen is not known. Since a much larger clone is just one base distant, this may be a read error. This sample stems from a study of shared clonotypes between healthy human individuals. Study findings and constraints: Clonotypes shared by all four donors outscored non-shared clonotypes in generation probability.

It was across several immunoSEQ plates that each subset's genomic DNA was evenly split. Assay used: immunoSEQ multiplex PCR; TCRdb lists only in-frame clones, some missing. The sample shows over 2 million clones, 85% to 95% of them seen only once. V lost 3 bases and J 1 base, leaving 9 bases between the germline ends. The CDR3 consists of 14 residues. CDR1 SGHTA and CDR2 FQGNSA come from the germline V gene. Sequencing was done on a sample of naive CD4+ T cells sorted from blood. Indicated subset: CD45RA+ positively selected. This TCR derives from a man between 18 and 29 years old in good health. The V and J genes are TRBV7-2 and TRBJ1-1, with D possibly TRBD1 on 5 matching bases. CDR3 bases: TGTGCCAGCAGCTTCGGCAGGGAGAACACTGAAGCTTTCTTT. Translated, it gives CASSFGRENTEAFF.